This TCR beta chain came from a study of blood T cell repertoires in COVID-19. The germline V and J ends were trimmed by 4 bases and 0 bases, with 18 bases remaining between them. The CDR3 contains 17 residues. Germline CDR1 is MNHEY and CDR2 is SMNVEV (reference sequence). Some clones are missing from TCRdb's copy, which holds only in-frame ones; the method was immunoSEQ multiplex PCR. The sample lists 300,000 to 350,000 clones; roughly 90% were seen once. The origin of this receptor is a woman in her 30s who had been exposed to COVID-19. The sequenced sample consisted of PBMCs or T cells enriched from blood (not recorded which). The J gene is TRBJ1-1, the V gene TRBV27; TRBD1 might be the D (5 bases). The CDR3 here is CASSSTPDITLNTEAFF. CDR3 DNA: TGTGCCAGCAGTTCAACCCCGGACATTACCTTGAACACTGAAGCTTTCTTT.